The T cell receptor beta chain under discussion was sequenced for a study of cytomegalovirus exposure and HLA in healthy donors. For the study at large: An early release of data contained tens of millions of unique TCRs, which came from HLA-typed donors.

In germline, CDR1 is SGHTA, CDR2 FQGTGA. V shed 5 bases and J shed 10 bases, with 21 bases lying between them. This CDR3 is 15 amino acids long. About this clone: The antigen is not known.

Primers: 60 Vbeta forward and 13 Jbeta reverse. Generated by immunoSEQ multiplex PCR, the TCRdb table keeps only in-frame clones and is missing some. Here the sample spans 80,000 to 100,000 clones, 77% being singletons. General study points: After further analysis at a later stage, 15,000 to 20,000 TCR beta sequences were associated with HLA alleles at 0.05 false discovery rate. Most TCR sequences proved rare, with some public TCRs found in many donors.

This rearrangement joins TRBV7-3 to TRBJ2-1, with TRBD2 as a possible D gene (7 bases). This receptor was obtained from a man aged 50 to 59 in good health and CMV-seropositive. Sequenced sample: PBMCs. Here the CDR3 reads CASSLGSGVGGEQFF. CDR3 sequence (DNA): TGTGCCAGCAGCCTGGGTTCAGGGGTCGGGGGGGAGCAGTTCTTC.